A selection of T cell receptor beta chains follows, all from one sample in a study of blood T cell repertoires in COVID-19. TCRdb's table, derived via immunoSEQ multiplex PCR, lists solely in-frame clones and lacks some. Here the sample spans 150,000 or so clones, roughly four fifths being singletons. Sequencing input: PBMCs or T cells enriched from blood (not recorded which). The source of these receptors is a man in his fifties who had recovered from COVID-19. Both conserved end residues are part of each CDR3. The order of the fields is V gene, J gene, D gene, clone size, CDR3 DNA, CDR3 protein. A D gene is named only where the DNA matches it firmly. Clone size is stated in some rows and not others, as once, few, many or a class when expanded.

v_gene: TRBV28
j_gene: TRBJ1-4
d_gene: TRBD1
abundance: -
CDR3nt: TGTGCCAGCAGGACCGACAGGGTGGGCGAAAAACTGTTTTTT
CDR3aa: CASRTDRVGEKLFF

v_gene: TRBV20-1
j_gene: TRBJ2-7
d_gene: TRBD2
abundance: once
CDR3nt: TGCAGTGCTAGTAGCGGGCGCTCCTACGAGCAGTACTTC
CDR3aa: CSASSGRSYEQYF

v_gene: TRBV5-1
j_gene: TRBJ2-5
d_gene: TRBD2
abundance: -
CDR3nt: TGCGCCAGCAGCTCGGGACTAGCGGGGGGGCCAGGAGAGACCCAGTACTTC
CDR3aa: CASSSGLAGGPGETQYF

v_gene: TRBV7-2
j_gene: TRBJ1-4
d_gene: TRBD1
abundance: -
CDR3nt: TGTGCCAGCAGCTCATCGGGGACAGGGGGTAACTATGGAAAACTGTTTTTT
CDR3aa: CASSSSGTGGNYGKLFF

v_gene: TRBV12-5
j_gene: TRBJ1-6
d_gene: TRBD1
abundance: once
CDR3nt: TGTGCTAGTGGGACAGGGGTCAATTCACCCCTCCACTTT
CDR3aa: CASGTGVNSPLHF

v_gene: TRBV4-3
j_gene: TRBJ2-1
d_gene: TRBD2
abundance: -
CDR3nt: TGCGCCAGCAGCATGGGCGGGGGTTCCTACAATGAGCAGTTCTTC
CDR3aa: CASSMGGGSYNEQFF

v_gene: TRBV3-1/TRBV3-2
j_gene: TRBJ1-1
d_gene: -
abundance: few
CDR3nt: TGTGCCAGCAGTCGCAGGGTCGCCACTGAAGCTTTCTTT
CDR3aa: CASSRRVATEAFF

v_gene: TRBV6-5
j_gene: TRBJ2-7
d_gene: TRBD1
abundance: -
CDR3nt: TGTGCCAGCAGTTACGACTCGGACAGGGCCACCTACGAGCAGTACTTC
CDR3aa: CASSYDSDRATYEQYF

v_gene: TRBV5-5
j_gene: TRBJ1-6
d_gene: TRBD1
abundance: -
CDR3nt: TGTGCCAGCAGTTACGGGACAGGGGATAATTCACCCCTCCACTTT
CDR3aa: CASSYGTGDNSPLHF

v_gene: TRBV10-2
j_gene: TRBJ2-3
d_gene: TRBD1
abundance: -
CDR3nt: TGCGCCAGCAGGACAGGGATGGCCACAGATACGCAGTATTTT
CDR3aa: CASRTGMATDTQYF

v_gene: TRBV5-6
j_gene: TRBJ2-5
d_gene: -
abundance: -
CDR3nt: TGTGCCAGCAGCTTGGGCACGAGGGAGACCCAGTACTTC
CDR3aa: CASSLGTRETQYF

v_gene: TRBV12-5
j_gene: TRBJ2-5
d_gene: TRBD2
abundance: -
CDR3nt: TGTGCTAGTGGCTCCCCGGCGGGGGGTCAAGAGACCCAGTACTTC
CDR3aa: CASGSPAGGQETQYF

v_gene: TRBV25-1
j_gene: TRBJ1-2
d_gene: -
abundance: -
CDR3nt: TGTGCCAGCAGTGAAGCGGGGGCTCATGGCTACACCTTC
CDR3aa: CASSEAGAHGYTF

v_gene: TRBV10-3
j_gene: TRBJ2-7
d_gene: TRBD2
abundance: -
CDR3nt: TGTGCCATCAGTGGATGGACTAGCGGGGTCTACGAGCAGTACTTC
CDR3aa: CAISGWTSGVYEQYF

v_gene: TRBV20-1
j_gene: TRBJ1-5
d_gene: TRBD1
abundance: -
CDR3nt: TGCAGTGCTAGTTCGGGACAGCGCAATCAGCCCCAGCATTTT
CDR3aa: CSASSGQRNQPQHF

v_gene: TRBV7-9
j_gene: TRBJ2-1
d_gene: TRBD1
abundance: -
CDR3nt: TGTGCCAGCAGCCTCCGGGACAGGGGTGGTGAGCAGTTCTTC
CDR3aa: CASSLRDRGGEQFF

v_gene: TRBV29-1
j_gene: TRBJ1-1
d_gene: -
abundance: -
CDR3nt: TGCAGCGTTGGGGGGCCAGGGTGGGACACTGAAGCTTTCTTT
CDR3aa: CSVGGPGWDTEAFF

v_gene: TRBV19
j_gene: TRBJ1-3
d_gene: -
abundance: few
CDR3nt: TGTGCCAGTTCCTCTCCTATCTCTGGAAACACCATATATTTT
CDR3aa: CASSSPISGNTIYF

v_gene: TRBV28
j_gene: TRBJ1-3
d_gene: -
abundance: -
CDR3nt: TGTGCCAGCAGTTCCGGACAGGGAAACACCATATATTTT
CDR3aa: CASSSGQGNTIYF

v_gene: TRBV7-3
j_gene: TRBJ2-1
d_gene: TRBD1
abundance: -
CDR3nt: TGTGCCAGCAGTCTCATGGACAGGGGCATAAGCAATGAGCAGTTCTTC
CDR3aa: CASSLMDRGISNEQFF

v_gene: TRBV27
j_gene: TRBJ2-7
d_gene: TRBD1
abundance: -
CDR3nt: TGTGCCAGCAGTTTCCCGGGACAGGGTATCTACGAGCAGTACTTC
CDR3aa: CASSFPGQGIYEQYF

v_gene: TRBV6-1
j_gene: TRBJ2-7
d_gene: TRBD1
abundance: -
CDR3nt: TGTGCCAGCAGTGAAACACCGGGACAGGGGTCCCACGAGCAGTACTTC
CDR3aa: CASSETPGQGSHEQYF

v_gene: TRBV24-1
j_gene: TRBJ2-2
d_gene: -
abundance: once
CDR3nt: TGTGCCACCAGTCCTTTATCCGGGACATCGAACACCGGGGAGCTGTTTTTT
CDR3aa: CATSPLSGTSNTGELFF

v_gene: TRBV19
j_gene: TRBJ2-1
d_gene: -
abundance: -
CDR3nt: TGTGCCAGTAGTATTGGGTGGATTTCGGGCTCCTACAATGAGCAGTTCTTC
CDR3aa: CASSIGWISGSYNEQFF

v_gene: TRBV24-1
j_gene: TRBJ2-7
d_gene: -
abundance: -
CDR3nt: TGTGCCACCAGTGACCCTGCTTCCTTGGGACACTACGAGCAGTACTTC
CDR3aa: CATSDPASLGHYEQYF

v_gene: TRBV28
j_gene: TRBJ2-4
d_gene: TRBD1
abundance: -
CDR3nt: TGTGCCAGCAGTTTAGGGGACAGGGGGTTAAACATTCAGTACTTC
CDR3aa: CASSLGDRGLNIQYF

v_gene: TRBV4-3
j_gene: TRBJ2-1
d_gene: TRBD2
abundance: -
CDR3nt: TGCGCCAGCAGCCAAGCGGGGAGCGGGGATAATGAGCAGTTCTTC
CDR3aa: CASSQAGSGDNEQFF